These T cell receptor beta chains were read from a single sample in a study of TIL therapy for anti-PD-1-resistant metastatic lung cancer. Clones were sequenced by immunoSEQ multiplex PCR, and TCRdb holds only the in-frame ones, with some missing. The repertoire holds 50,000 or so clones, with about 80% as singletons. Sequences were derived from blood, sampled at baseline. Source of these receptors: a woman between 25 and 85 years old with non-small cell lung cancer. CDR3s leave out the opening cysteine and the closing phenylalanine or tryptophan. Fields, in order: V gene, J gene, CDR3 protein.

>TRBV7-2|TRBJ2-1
ASSLGGVSGKVEQF
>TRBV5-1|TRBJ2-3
ASSKGLAGGTDTQY
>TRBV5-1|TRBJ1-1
ASNRGGMNTEAF
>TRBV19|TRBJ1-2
ASSTNRAAYGYT
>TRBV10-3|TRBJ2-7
AISESSYEQY
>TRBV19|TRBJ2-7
ASSMTAGAYEQY
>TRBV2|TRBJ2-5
ASSGARAQETQY
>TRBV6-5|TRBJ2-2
ASSYSGGGASGELF
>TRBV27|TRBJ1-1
ASSLQGATEAF
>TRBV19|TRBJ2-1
ASSVGLAGGSMDNEQF
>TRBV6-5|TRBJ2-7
ASSPGLALAEQY
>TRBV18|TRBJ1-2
ASSPPGRPANYGYT
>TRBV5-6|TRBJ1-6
ASSFALGQGPLSLH
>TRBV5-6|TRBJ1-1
ASSSNPGNTEAF
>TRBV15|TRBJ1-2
ATSSDTFSRYGYT
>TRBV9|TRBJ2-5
ASSVVAGGPLETQY
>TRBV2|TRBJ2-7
ASRQSPRDITEQY
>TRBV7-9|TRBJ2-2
ASSLAFKKYTGELF
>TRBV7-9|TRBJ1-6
ASSQDSYNSPLH
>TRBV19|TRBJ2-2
ASSKGAYTGELF
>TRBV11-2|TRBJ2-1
ASSLGTNEQF
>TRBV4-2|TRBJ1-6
ASSQGGVWSPLH
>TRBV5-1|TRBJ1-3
ASSQSGVTGNTIY
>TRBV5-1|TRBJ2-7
ASSLVGQGSSYEQY
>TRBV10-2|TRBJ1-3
ASSVRSGNTIY
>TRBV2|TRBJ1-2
ASSTDRVYGYT
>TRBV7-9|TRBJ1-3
ASSLMAGDPSSTIY
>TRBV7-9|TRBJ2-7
ASSFSASESWGHEQY
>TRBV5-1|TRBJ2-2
ASSLELAGANTGELF
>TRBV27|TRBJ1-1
ASRRRHTGGAGTEAF
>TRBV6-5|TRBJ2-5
ASSSSKETQY
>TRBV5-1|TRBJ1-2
ASSPTTDSIYGYT
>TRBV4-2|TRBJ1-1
ASSQVAGGTEAF
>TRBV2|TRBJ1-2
ASSGSGLVGYT
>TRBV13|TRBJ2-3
ASSHSGVSTDTQY
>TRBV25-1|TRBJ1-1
ASGAVQGANTEAF
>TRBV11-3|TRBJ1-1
ASSLTGFHSEAF
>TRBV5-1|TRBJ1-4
ASRDSATNEKLF
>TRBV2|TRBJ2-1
ASSEARASEQF
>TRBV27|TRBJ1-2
ASSFVPGYGYT
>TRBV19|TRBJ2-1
ASSFGGGPYNEQF
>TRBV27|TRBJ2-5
ASSSLAGGETQY
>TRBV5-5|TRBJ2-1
ASSLVDHEQF
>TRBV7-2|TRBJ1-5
ASSKTGDNQPQH
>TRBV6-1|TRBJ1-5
ASSWASNQPQH
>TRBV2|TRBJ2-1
ASSVRLYNEQF
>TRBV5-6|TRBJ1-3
ASSLAGREGPLFTIY
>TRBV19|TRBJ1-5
ASSPTGYSAQH